The clone carrying this TCR beta chain was detected ten times or more. Its matching antigen is unknown. The entry originates in a study of tumor-infiltrating lymphocytes in primary liver carcinoma. Study-level background: Participating patients were men and women between 30 and 69 years old.

The CDR3 runs to 16 residues. From germline, CDR1 is MNHNY and CDR2 SVGAGI (reference sequence). Trimming removed 4 bases from V and 3 bases from J, with 16 bases in between. Study-wide findings and caveats: The 250 largest clones made up significantly more of tumor than blood repertoires (p = 0.039).

TCR beta cDNA was prepared out of 500 ng total RNA by means of a constant-region primer. It was through three nested multiplex PCR rounds of slightly modified ARM-PCR that TCR beta libraries arose. Each of the first two PCR rounds ran approximately 10 cycles with TRBV1-TRBV30 forward and C-beta reverse primers. TCRdb reanalysed the multiplex PCR reads using MiXCR and keeps one entry per CDR3 protein. The top ten clones hold roughly 6% of a sample with 330,000 or so distinct CDR3 sequences, about 65% of them seen once. Germline DNA was also extracted, with blood RNA taken from unsorted whole blood. The source material was peripheral blood. The V call is TRBV6-6, the J call TRBJ2-4; TRBD2 is a possible D gene (6 bases). The origin of this receptor is a man in his forties with primary liver carcinoma and hepatitis B virus infection. As DNA, the CDR3 is TGTGCCAGCAGTTTAGGAGTAGCGGACTACAAAAACATTCAGTACTTC. Residues: CASSLGVADYKNIQYF.